What follows are 26 T cell receptor beta chains derived from one specimen sequenced in a study of breast tumors, draining lymph nodes, adjacent tissues. TCRdb processed the multiplex PCR reads anew with MiXCR; each CDR3 protein has one entry. The sample lists 180,000 or so distinct CDR3 sequences, around 33% occurring once. Axillary draining lymph nodes of breast cancer patients supplied the node samples. The sequencing input was axillary lymph node tissue. The receptors shown here come from a female donor with breast cancer. Some clones in this sample may be carry-over from other donors' samples.

This clonotype has a count of ten or more. The chain recombines TRBV5-1 with TRBJ2-5; 13 bases are shared with TRBD2. The CDR3 extends over 17 amino acids. Germline V gives CDR1 SGHRS, CDR2 YFSETQ. J was trimmed by 5 bases and V by 0 bases; bases with no gene match: 7. CDR3 protein: CASSLALAGGPTETQYF. The CDR3 DNA sequence: TGCGCCAGCAGCTTGGCACTAGCGGGAGGGCCTACGGAGACCCAGTACTTC.

This clonotype came up many times. The V and J genes are TRBV12-3 or TRBV12-4 and TRBJ2-1; D is ambiguous. The CDR3 runs to 11 residues. V dropped 6 bases and J dropped 7 bases, with 7 bases sitting between them. For the CDR3, the DNA is TGTGCCAGCAGCCGACGGAATGAGCAGTTCTTC. It codes for CASSRRNEQFF.

There are many counts of this clonotype. The V and J genes are TRBV6-6 and TRBJ2-1; D perhaps matches TRBD2 (6 bases). Germline V gene data show CDR1 as MNHNY and CDR2 as SVGAGI (reference sequence). The V end was cut by 2 bases, the J end by 10 bases, with 9 bases between. The CDR3 runs to 12 residues. The CDR3 region has the DNA TGTGCCAGCAGTTACCCTAGCGAGGAGCAGTTCTTC. It specifies CASSYPSEEQFF.

This clonotype was observed at least ten times. The J gene is TRBJ2-3, the V gene TRBV10-3, with D unresolved. Germline V gene lookup returns CDR1 ENHRY and CDR2 SYGVKD. Trimming removed 0 bases from V and 2 bases from J, with 6 bases in between. The CDR3 consists of 14 residues. The CDR3 sequence is CAISESANTDTQYF. The CDR3 region has the DNA TGTGCCATCAGTGAGTCGGCAAACACAGATACGCAGTATTTT.

This clonotype was counted many times. A junction boundary mismatches the germline segment, possibly from a read error. The chain is built from TRBV20-1 and TRBJ2-3, with TRBD2 matching 12 bases. CDR3 length: 14 residues. The V gene's germline CDR1 is DFQATT and CDR2 SNEGSKA (reference sequence). Here the CDR3 reads CSATLAGGPDTQYF. The CDR3 DNA sequence: TGCAGCGCTACTCTAGCGGGGGGGCCAGATACGCAGTATTTT.

The sample holds many counts of this clonotype. The chain has TRBV20-1 and TRBJ2-7, with TRBD1 identical over 8 bases. V lost 6 bases to trimming and J lost 7 bases; unmatched junction nucleotides: 5. The CDR3 contains 11 residues. Germline V gene sequence: CDR1 DFQATT, CDR2 SNEGSKA (reference sequence). CDR3 amino acids: CSARRGREQYF. CDR3 coding DNA: TGCAGTGCCCGCAGGGGGCGGGAGCAGTACTTC.

A word on this clonotype: A read error may explain this, as a much larger clone is one base away. The gene calls are TRBV6-6 and TRBJ2-3; possible D gene TRBD1, 6 bases. V lost 6 bases and J 6 bases, leaving 16 bases between the germline ends. The CDR3 has 14 residues. Germline CDR1 is MNHNY and CDR2 is SVGAGI (reference sequence). The CDR3 DNA is TGTGCCAGCAGAGCCTTAGGGGGAATGGATACGCAGTATTTT. Its protein is CASRALGGMDTQYF.

This clonotype was counted at least ten times. This chain connects TRBV28 to TRBJ2-7; TRBD1 matches at 8 bases. V lost 5 bases and J lost 12; bases outside the gene matches: 9. This CDR3 spans 12 amino acids. The germline V gene encodes CDR1 MDHEN and CDR2 SYDVKM. The CDR3 loop reads CASSQGDRPGYF. The CDR3 nucleotides are TGTGCCAGCAGTCAAGGGGACAGGCCCGGGTACTTC.

This clonotype was counted many times. V usage is TRBV29-1 and J usage is TRBJ2-2; tentative D call: TRBD2 (6 bases). CDR3 size: 16 residues. Germline V CDR1 and CDR2: SQVTM, ANQGSEA. With 2 bases removed from V and 0 bases from J, the gap between germline ends came to 13 bases. CDR3 region: CSVETSAGSNTGELFF. Here the CDR3 DNA reads TGCAGCGTTGAAACCTCAGCGGGTTCGAACACCGGGGAGCTGTTTTTT.

The chain has TRBV24-1 and TRBJ2-1, with 9 bases matching TRBD2. Germline V gives CDR1 KGHDR, CDR2 SFDVKD. This CDR3 is built from 13 residues. Trimming took 9 bases from V and 8 from J; bases not matched to a gene: 7. CDR3 in amino acids: CATRSGRSDEQFF. In nucleotides, the CDR3 is TGTGCCACCCGTAGCGGGAGAAGTGATGAGCAGTTCTTC.

This clonotype was observed many times. The chain employs TRBV28 and TRBJ2-7; 9 nucleotides match TRBD1. The CDR3 loop spans 14 amino acids. Trimming took 2 bases from V and 5 from J; bases not matched to a gene: 4. Per germline, CDR1 MDHEN and CDR2 SYDVKM. The CDR3 region has the DNA TGTGCCAGCAGTTTAGGACAGGGGTGGCACGAGCAGTACTTC. Protein: CASSLGQGWHEQYF.

This clonotype was recorded many times. The CDR3 bases are TGTGCCTGGAGGGATTCCTATAATTCACCCCTCCACTTT. It specifies CAWRDSYNSPLHF. The rearrangement uses TRBV30 and TRBJ1-6; D not resolved. V gave up 3 bases and J gave up 1 base, with 4 bases separating them. The CDR3 loop spans 13 amino acids. Germline V gene lookup returns CDR1 GTSNPN and CDR2 SVGIG (reference sequence).

Of note for this clonotype: This clone may be a read error of a much larger clone one base away. V is TRBV5-4 and J is TRBJ2-1; D unclear. V lost 4 bases to trimming and J lost 12 bases, with 17 bases between them. The CDR3 runs 13 residues. Germline lookup yields CDR1 SGHNT and CDR2 YYREEE (reference sequence). Here the CDR3 reads CASSVNRASGQFF. In nucleotides, the CDR3 is TGTGCCAGCAGCGTTAACCGGGCCAGTGGGCAGTTCTTC.

With respect to this clonotype: Just one base apart from a much larger clone, this may be a read error. The rearrangement links TRBV3-1 to TRBJ1-6; D might be TRBD1 (5 bases). Germline V gene sequence: CDR1 LGHDT, CDR2 YNNKEL (reference sequence). There are 14 residues in the CDR3. The V and J ends lost 8 bases and 10 bases respectively, with 18 bases between them. CDR3 region: CASRLNGGNSPLHF. The CDR3 nucleotides read TGTGCCAGCCGCTTAAACGGGGGTAACTCACCCCTCCACTTT.

This clonotype occurred many times. The V call is TRBV20-1, the J call TRBJ2-6, with no clear D. Germline CDR1 and CDR2: DFQATT and SNEGSKA (reference sequence). CDR3 length: 13 amino acids. Deletions cut 4 bases from V and 0 bases from J, with 4 bases between. The chain's CDR3 is CSAITSGANVLTF. CDR3 DNA sequence: TGCAGTGCTATCACCTCTGGGGCCAACGTCCTGACTTTC.

A note on this clonotype: Since a much larger clone is just one base distant, this may be a read error. The CDR3 end shows no conserved phenylalanine or tryptophan, and so a read error is likely. J is TRBJ1-2 and V is TRBV11-3; D is unresolved. The CDR3 has 9 residues. CDR1 is SGHNT and CDR2 is YENEEA in the germline V gene. The V end was cut by 10 bases, the J end by 7 bases, with 7 bases between. The DNA for the CDR3 is TGTGCCACCTGCAGTGGCTACACCTCC. It yields the protein CATCSGYTS.

There are many counts of this clonotype. The CDR3 is CASSNQGGTGELFF. The CDR3 nucleotides are TGTGCCAGCAGCAACCAGGGGGGGACCGGGGAGCTGTTTTTT. J is TRBJ2-2 and V is TRBV5-8; either TRBD1 or TRBD2 may fit D (7 bases each). CDR1 SGHTS and CDR2 YDEGEE come from the germline V gene. Between the trimmed V and J ends, which lost 4 bases and 5 bases, there was a span of 12 bases. The CDR3 consists of 14 residues.

This clonotype was picked up many times. This chain joins TRBV2 and TRBJ2-7, with D tentatively TRBD2 (5 bases). The V gene's germline CDR1 is SNHLY and CDR2 FYNNEI. There are 15 residues in the CDR3. Trimming took off 0 bases at V and 2 bases at J, with 11 bases between the two ends. CDR3 protein: CASSEAEGWTYEQYF. CDR3 coding DNA: TGTGCCAGCAGTGAAGCCGAGGGTTGGACCTACGAGCAGTACTTC.

The chain is built from TRBV6-4 and TRBJ1-6; D remains unclear. The CDR3 has 14 residues. Trimming pared 2 bases from V and 8 bases from J, leaving 10 bases between. In germline, CDR1 is MRHNA, CDR2 SNTAGT. The CDR3: CASSDRLGDSPLHF. In nucleotides, the CDR3 is TGTGCCAGCAGTGACCGGCTAGGTGATTCACCCCTCCACTTT.

This clonotype showed up many times. The chain is built from TRBV6-5 and TRBJ1-6; D is uncertain. With 0 bases removed from V and 7 bases from J, the gap between germline ends came to 16 bases. The CDR3 has 17 amino acids. Looked up from germline, CDR1 is MNHEY and CDR2 is SVGAGI. This chain's CDR3 is CASSYSNGGLRNSPLHF. In DNA form, the CDR3 reads TGTGCCAGCAGTTACTCGAATGGAGGCCTAAGGAATTCACCCCTCCACTTT.

This clonotype was seen many times. The V call is TRBV18, the J call TRBJ1-4; TRBD1 is a possible D gene (6 bases). V lost 1 base and J lost 8, with 11 bases in between. Germline V lookup: CDR1 KGHSH, CDR2 LQKENI. The CDR3 runs 14 residues. CDR3 protein: CASSPQQGPEKLFF. The CDR3 DNA reads TGTGCCAGCTCACCACAACAGGGCCCCGAAAAACTGTTTTTT.

This clonotype was observed many times. The CDR3 DNA reads TGTGCCAGCAGATTGCAAGAGACCCAGTACTTC. Translation: CASRLQETQYF. V is TRBV6-5 and J is TRBJ2-5; D is uncertain. Germline V lookup: CDR1 MNHEY, CDR2 SVGAGI. V was clipped by 6 bases and J by 2 bases, with 4 bases between them. This CDR3 has 11 amino acids.

This clonotype was picked up many times. The chain is built from TRBV5-1 and TRBJ2-2; 8 bases match TRBD1. Trimming cost V 4 bases and J 4 bases; bases outside gene matches: 6. There are 15 residues in the CDR3. Germline V gene data show CDR1 as SGHRS and CDR2 as YFSETQ. The CDR3: CASSDDRGPTGELFF. CDR3 coding DNA: TGCGCCAGCAGCGACGACAGGGGTCCCACCGGGGAGCTGTTTTTT. Full variable domain (rest looked up from reference TRBV5-1 and TRBJ2-2): KAGVTQTPRYLIKTRGQQVTLSCSPISGHRSVSWYQQTPGQGLQFLFEYFSETQRNKGNFPGRFSGRQFSNSRSEMNVSTLELGDSALYLCASSDDRGPTGELFFGEGSRLTVL.

Many counts were recorded for this clonotype. The chain combines TRBV9 with TRBJ2-1; TRBD2 aligns across 8 bases. Germline V lookup: CDR1 SGDLS, CDR2 YYNGEE. There are 16 residues in the CDR3. The V gene end was trimmed by 0 bases and the J gene end by 4 bases; junction bases not matched to a gene: 6. CDR3 coding DNA: TGTGCCAGCAGCGTAGACGGGAGGGCCCAGTACAATGAGCAGTTCTTC. Its translation: CASSVDGRAQYNEQFF.

This clonotype appeared a single time. V and J are TRBV6-5 and TRBJ2-5, with TRBD2 identical over 7 bases. V was clipped by 7 bases and J by 1 base; unmatched bases: 9. The CDR3 consists of 15 residues. Germline-derived CDR1 and CDR2 are MNHEY and SVGAGI. CDR3 in DNA: TGTGCCAGCAATCCTAGCGGAAGGACCCAAGAGACCCAGTACTTC. It yields the protein CASNPSGRTQETQYF.

A few counts support this clonotype. The chain recombines TRBV20-1 with TRBJ2-1; D is perhaps TRBD1 (6 bases). Germline V gene data show CDR1 as DFQATT and CDR2 as SNEGSKA (reference sequence). V was clipped by 5 bases and J by 0 bases, with 20 bases between them. The CDR3 covers 17 residues. The CDR3 loop is CSAPLGGWGTSYNEQFF. CDR3 DNA sequence: TGCAGTGCTCCTCTAGGGGGATGGGGGACCTCCTACAATGAGCAGTTCTTC.